This TCR beta chain was captured by sequencing in a study of blood T cell repertoires in COVID-19 (dated by TCRdb to the early 2020s). For the study in its entirety: Samples covering the acute and convalescent phases of COVID-19 were provided by collaborators in the United States, Italy and Spain. The prospective study material was composed of cDNA or gDNA derived from T cells, B-cell-depleted T cells, or PBMCs. Deeply sampled blood TCRbeta repertoires from subjects exposed to, actively infected with, or recovered from COVID-19 were included in the dataset. The repertoires were made available in a free public database intended to serve as a resource for research on the immune response to SARS-CoV-2. Samples were obtained from the ongoing ImmuneRACE study (first 160 participants) and from roughly 1,300 subjects provided by 6 global collaborators. Sample metadata almost always included a de-identified subject ID, COVID-19 status, age in years and sex. Where HLA class I and class II types were available, the types were taken from metadata supplied by the sample provider, not from assay-based typing. Results the study describes overall, beyond this receptor: The amount of clinical and demographic metadata varied by source and participant and was provided uncurated.

Each collaborating institution followed its own protocols to collect whole blood in K2EDTA tubes. For TCRbeta analysis, collaborators shipped samples in one of three forms: frozen whole blood, isolated PBMCs, or DNA extracted from either of those sample types. Worth noting for this clone: There is no known antigen for this receptor. One base away there is no much larger clone; base qualities are not given.

The immunoSEQ Assay, a bias-controlled multiplex PCR, was used to amplify TCRbeta CDR3 regions from genomic DNA. The paper's processing steps were these. The number of nucleated cells in each sample was estimated from the amplification of reference gene primers within the assay. Sequence reads were collapsed and filtered to measure the absolute abundance of every unique TCRbeta CDR3 rearrangement. Productive Simpson clonality was computed per sample as the square root of Simpson's diversity index over productive rearrangements. TCRdb mirrors the immuneACCESS table, restricted to in-frame sequences. Some clones are absent from its copies; in checked studies, under half trace to an unresolved V gene, and the reason for the others is unknown. D and trimming come from the DNA, and the V and J calls and clone size come from that table. For this sample the table gives about 110,000 clones, of which approximately 88% were detected only once. The ten largest clones represent 0.7% to 0.85% of the sample.

The sample comprised peripheral blood. This TCR derives from a woman between 65 and 79 years old with acute or convalescent COVID-19.

The CDR3 loop reads CASSVGGGAVYEQYF. The nucleotide sequence reads TGTGCCAGCAGCGTAGGAGGGGGGGCAGTTTACGAGCAGTACTTC. The rearranged chain carries TRBV9 and TRBJ2-7, and possibly TRBD2, on 7 matching bases. V is cut by 0 bases and J by 4 bases, and the space between the germline ends is 14 bases. The CDR3 has 15 amino acids, counting the end cysteine and phenylalanine. Only the CDR3 region is kept as DNA, spanning 45 bases read in frame from base 1. CDR1 is given as SGDLS and CDR2 as YYNGEE, both from the germline V gene.